This TCR beta chain was profiled in a study of blood T cell repertoires in COVID-19. Germline CDR1 SGHTA, CDR2 FQGNSA. The CDR3 consists of 17 residues. V was clipped by 5 bases and J by 3 bases; unmatched bases: 9. Measured with immunoSEQ multiplex PCR; TCRdb has only the in-frame clones, and not every one. The sample comprises about 180,000 clones, roughly 87% of which are singletons, and under 10% rests with the top ten. The receptor was isolated from a woman in her 70s with COVID-19, enrolled during active disease. Input material: peripheral blood. The chain recombines TRBV7-2 with TRBJ1-6; 8 bases agree with TRBD1. The DNA for the CDR3 is TGTGCCAGCAGCGACAGGGGAATTTCGATCTATAATTCACCCCTCCACTTT. Amino acid sequence: CASSDRGISIYNSPLHF. The complete variable domain, with remaining parts taken from reference TRBV7-2 and TRBJ1-6, reads GAGVSQSPSNKVTEKGKDVELRCDPISGHTALYWYRQSLGQGLEFLIYFQGNSAPDKSGLPSDRFSAERTGGSVSTLTIQRTQQEDSAVYLCASSDRGISIYNSPLHFGNGTRLTVT.